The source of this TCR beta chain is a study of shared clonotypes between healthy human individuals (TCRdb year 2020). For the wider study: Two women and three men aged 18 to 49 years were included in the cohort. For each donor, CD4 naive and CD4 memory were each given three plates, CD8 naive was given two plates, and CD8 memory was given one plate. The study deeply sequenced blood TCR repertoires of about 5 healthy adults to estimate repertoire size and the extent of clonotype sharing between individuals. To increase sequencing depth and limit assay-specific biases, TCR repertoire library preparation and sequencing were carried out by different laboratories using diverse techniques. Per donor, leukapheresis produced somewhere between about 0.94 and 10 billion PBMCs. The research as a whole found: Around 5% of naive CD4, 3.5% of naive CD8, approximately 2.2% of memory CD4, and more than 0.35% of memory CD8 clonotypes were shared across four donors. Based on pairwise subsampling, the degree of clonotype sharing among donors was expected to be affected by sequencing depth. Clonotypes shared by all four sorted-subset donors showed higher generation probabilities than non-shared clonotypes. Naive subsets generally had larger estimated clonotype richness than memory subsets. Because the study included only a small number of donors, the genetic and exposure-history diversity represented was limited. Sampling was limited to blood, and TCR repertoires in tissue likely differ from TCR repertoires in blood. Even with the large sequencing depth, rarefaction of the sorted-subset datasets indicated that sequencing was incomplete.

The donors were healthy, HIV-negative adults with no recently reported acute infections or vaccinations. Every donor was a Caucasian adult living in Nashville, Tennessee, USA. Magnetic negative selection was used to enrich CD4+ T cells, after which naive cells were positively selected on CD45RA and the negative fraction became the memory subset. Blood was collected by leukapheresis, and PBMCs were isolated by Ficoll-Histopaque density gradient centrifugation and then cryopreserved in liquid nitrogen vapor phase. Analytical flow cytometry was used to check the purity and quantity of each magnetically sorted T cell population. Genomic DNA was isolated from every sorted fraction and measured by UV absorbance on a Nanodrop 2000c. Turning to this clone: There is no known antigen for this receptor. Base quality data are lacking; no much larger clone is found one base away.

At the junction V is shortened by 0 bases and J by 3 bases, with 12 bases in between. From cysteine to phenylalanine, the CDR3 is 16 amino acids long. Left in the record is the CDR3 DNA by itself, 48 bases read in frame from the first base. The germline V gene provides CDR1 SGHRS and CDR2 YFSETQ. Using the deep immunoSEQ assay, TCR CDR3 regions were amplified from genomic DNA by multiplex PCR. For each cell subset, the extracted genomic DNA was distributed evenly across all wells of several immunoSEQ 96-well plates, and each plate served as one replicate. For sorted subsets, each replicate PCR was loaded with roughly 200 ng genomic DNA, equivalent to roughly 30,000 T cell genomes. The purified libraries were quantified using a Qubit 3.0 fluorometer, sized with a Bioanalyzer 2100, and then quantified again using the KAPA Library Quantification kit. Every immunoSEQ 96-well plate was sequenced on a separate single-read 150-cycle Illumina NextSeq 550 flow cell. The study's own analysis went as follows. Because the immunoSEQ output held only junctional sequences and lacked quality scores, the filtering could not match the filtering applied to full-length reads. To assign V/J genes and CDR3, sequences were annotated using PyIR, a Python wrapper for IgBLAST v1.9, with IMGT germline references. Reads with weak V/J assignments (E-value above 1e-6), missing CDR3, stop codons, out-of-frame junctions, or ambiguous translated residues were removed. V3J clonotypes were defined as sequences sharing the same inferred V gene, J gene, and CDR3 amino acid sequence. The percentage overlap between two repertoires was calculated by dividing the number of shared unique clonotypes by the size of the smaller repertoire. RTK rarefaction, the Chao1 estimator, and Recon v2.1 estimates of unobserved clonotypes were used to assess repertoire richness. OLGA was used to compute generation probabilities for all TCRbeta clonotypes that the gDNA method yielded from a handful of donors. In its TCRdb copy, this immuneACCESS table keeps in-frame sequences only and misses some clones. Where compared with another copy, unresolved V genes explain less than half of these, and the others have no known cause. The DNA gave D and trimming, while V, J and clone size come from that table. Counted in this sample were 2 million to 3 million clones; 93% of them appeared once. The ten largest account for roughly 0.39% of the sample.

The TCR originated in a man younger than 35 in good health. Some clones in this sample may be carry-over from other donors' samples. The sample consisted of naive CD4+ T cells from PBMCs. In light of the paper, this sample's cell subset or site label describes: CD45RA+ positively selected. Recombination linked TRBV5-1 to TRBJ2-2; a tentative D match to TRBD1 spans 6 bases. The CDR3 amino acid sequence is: CASSLDGGRDTGELFF. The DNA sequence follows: TGCGCCAGCAGCTTGGATGGGGGCCGCGACACCGGGGAGCTGTTTTTT. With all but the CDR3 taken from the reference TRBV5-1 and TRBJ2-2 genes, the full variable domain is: KAGVTQTPRYLIKTRGQQVTLSCSPISGHRSVSWYQQTPGQGLQFLFEYFSETQRNKGNFPGRFSGRQFSNSRSEMNVSTLELGDSALYLCASSLDGGRDTGELFFGEGSRLTVL.